This T cell receptor (beta chain) was documented in a study of T cell changes during pregnancy in multiple sclerosis. Profiled with immunoSEQ multiplex PCR; TCRdb holds only in-frame clones, not every one. The sample yields about 40,000 clones, 80% to 90% seen once. CDR1 LNHNV and CDR2 YYDKDF come from the germline V gene (reference sequence). The CDR3 spans 13 residues. V was clipped by 0 bases and J by 4 bases, with 6 bases between them. The rearrangement uses TRBV15 and TRBJ1-2, with D unresolved. The sample was CD4+ T cells from peripheral blood mononuclear cells, taken in the first trimester of pregnancy. This receptor was identified in a female donor with multiple sclerosis, enrolled in a pregnancy study. Here the CDR3 DNA reads TGTGCCACCAGCAGAGAGGCAGTCTATGGCTACACCTTC. The encoded protein is CATSREAVYGYTF.